Below, 5 T cell receptor beta chains from the same sample are listed, as sequenced in a study of shared clonotypes between healthy human individuals (dated by TCRdb to 2018 to 2021). To prepare the library, the immunoSEQ multiplex PCR assay was applied. In TCRdb, the immuneACCESS table is reduced to in-frame sequences with V and J assigned. These tables do not hold every clone; where another copy was compared, an unresolved V gene accounts for under half, and the others remain unexplained. Across this sample there are some 1,600,000 clones, with approximately 98% seen only once. The ten top clones hold around 0.45% of the sample. Sequences were obtained from naive CD4+ T cells sorted from blood. The cell subset or site label, read with the paper, signifies: CD45RA+ positively selected. All receptors derive from a man aged 30 to 39 in good health.

This clone was detected only once. The rearrangement links TRBV19 to TRBJ1-1; D call uncertain. The CDR3 consists of 13 residues. Trimming removed 2 bases from V and 5 bases from J, with 9 bases in between. Germline V gene lookup returns CDR1 LNHDA and CDR2 SQIVND (reference sequence). The CDR3 DNA sequence: TGTGCCAGTAGTATACACAGCCGTACTGAAGCTTTCTTT. The encoded protein is CASSIHSRTEAFF.

The chain uses TRBV2 and TRBJ1-2, with D possibly matching TRBD1 (6 bases). V was pared by 7 bases and J by 4 bases, with 16 bases between. CDR3 length: 14 amino acids. The germline CDR1 and CDR2 sequences are SNHLY and FYNNEI. Here the CDR3 reads CASTRYRALYGYTF. The DNA of the CDR3 is TGTGCCAGCACCAGATACAGGGCCCTCTATGGCTACACCTTC.

J is TRBJ2-4 and V is TRBV9, with D possibly being TRBD2 (6 bases). The CDR3 sequence is 17 residues long. Deletions cut 0 bases from V and 7 bases from J, with 20 bases between. Germline V gives CDR1 SGDLS, CDR2 YYNGEE. CDR3 amino acids: CASSVDPLRRGENIQYF. Written as DNA, the CDR3 is TGTGCCAGCAGCGTAGACCCCCTCCGGCGGGGTGAGAACATTCAGTACTTC.

This chain connects TRBV7-2 to TRBJ1-1, with TRBD1 matching over 8 bases. Per germline, CDR1 SGHTA and CDR2 FQGNSA. This CDR3 region has 16 residues. J gave up 4 bases and V 5 bases, and 12 bases lay outside the gene matches. CDR3 coding DNA: TGTGCCAGCAGCCGACTAAGGACAGGGAGGAGCACTGAAGCTTTCTTT. Its translation: CASSRLRTGRSTEAFF.

This chain uses TRBV27 with TRBJ1-5; 7 bases line up with TRBD1. The germline V gene has CDR1 MNHEY and CDR2 SMNVEV (reference sequence). CDR3 size: 17 residues. After removal of 5 bases from V and 2 bases from J, the junction contained 12 bases not matched to a gene. The CDR3 DNA sequence: TGTGCCAGCAGTAGAGGGGGAGGGACAGCGGGCAATCAGCCCCAGCATTTT. Its protein is CASSRGGGTAGNQPQHF.